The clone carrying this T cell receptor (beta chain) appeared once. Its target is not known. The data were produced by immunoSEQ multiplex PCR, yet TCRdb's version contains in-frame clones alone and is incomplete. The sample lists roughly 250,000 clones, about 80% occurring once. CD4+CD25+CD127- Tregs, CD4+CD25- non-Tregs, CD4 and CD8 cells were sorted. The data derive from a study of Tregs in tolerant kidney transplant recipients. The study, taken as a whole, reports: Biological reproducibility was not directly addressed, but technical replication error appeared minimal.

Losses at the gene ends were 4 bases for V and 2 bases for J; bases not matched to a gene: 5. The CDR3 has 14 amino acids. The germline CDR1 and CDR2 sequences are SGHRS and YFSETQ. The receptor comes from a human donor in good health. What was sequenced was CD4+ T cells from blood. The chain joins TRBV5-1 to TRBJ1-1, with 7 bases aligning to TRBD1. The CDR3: CASSGTVQNTEAFF. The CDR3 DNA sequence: TGCGCCAGCAGCGGGACAGTACAAAACACTGAAGCTTTCTTT.